Shown below are 7 T cell receptor beta chains from a single sample sequenced in a study of cytomegalovirus exposure and HLA in healthy donors. PCR amplification relied on 60 Vbeta primers (plus 13 Jbeta primers). Profiled with immunoSEQ multiplex PCR; TCRdb holds only in-frame clones, not every one. This table has under 250,000 clones, about 81% appearing once. Input material: PBMCs. The receptor source for this set is a woman in her sixties or seventies in good health and CMV-seropositive.

This clone was counted once. A read error may account for a junction end that differs from germline. J is TRBJ1-1 and V is TRBV18, with D uncertain. CDR1 and CDR2 (germline): KGHSH, LQKENI. The CDR3 runs 13 residues. This CDR3 reads CASSPPGGGEGFF. CDR3 DNA: TGTGCCAGCTCACCACCGGGCGGAGGTGAAGGTTTCTTT.

The chain carries TRBV9 and TRBJ2-1, with TRBD2 matching 9 bases. The length of the CDR3 is 22 residues. J was trimmed by 4 bases and V by 0 bases; bases with no gene match: 23. CDR1 and CDR2 (germline): SGDLS, YYNGEE. CDR3 nucleotides: TGTGCCAGCAGCGTAGGTAGTCCCTCGAGGGGGTTAGCGGGAGATCGATACAATGAGCAGTTCTTC. Translated, it gives CASSVGSPSRGLAGDRYNEQFF.

The chain carries TRBV19 and TRBJ2-1, with 10 positions matching TRBD2. The CDR3 covers 15 residues. The V and J ends lost 5 bases and 7 bases, in that order; junction bases with no gene match: 8. Germline V CDR1 and CDR2: LNHDA, SQIVND (reference sequence). CDR3 protein: CASSVGTSVGNEQFF. As DNA, the CDR3 is TGTGCCAGTAGTGTCGGGACTAGCGTGGGAAATGAGCAGTTCTTC.

This sequence joins TRBV6-6 and TRBJ2-5; 8 bases match TRBD1. The germline CDR1 and CDR2 sequences are MNHNY and SVGAGI (reference sequence). V lost 5 bases to trimming and J lost 2 bases; unmatched junction nucleotides: 1. The CDR3 consists of 13 residues. The CDR3 here is CASSRDRQETQYF. In DNA form, the CDR3 reads TGTGCCAGCAGTAGGGACAGGCAAGAGACCCAGTACTTC.

The rearrangement joins TRBV7-2 to TRBJ2-1; unclear D gene. Trimming cost V 3 bases and J 7 bases, with 7 bases left between them. The CDR3 contains 12 residues. Germline CDR1 is SGHTA and CDR2 is FQGNSA. The CDR3 nucleotides are TGTGCCAGCAGCTTCGGGTTGAATGAGCAGTTCTTC. It codes for CASSFGLNEQFF.

The J gene is TRBJ2-1, the V gene TRBV7-9; D possibly corresponds to TRBD1 (6 bases). Looked up from germline, CDR1 is SEHNR and CDR2 is FQNEAQ (reference sequence). The CDR3 length is 17 residues. Trimming pared 4 bases from V and 5 bases from J, leaving 21 bases between. In DNA form, the CDR3 reads TGTGCCAGCAGCTCGAATTCAGGGGAAGGATGGGACAATGAGCAGTTCTTC. It specifies CASSSNSGEGWDNEQFF.

CDR3 nucleotides: TGCGCCAGCAGCTTGTACAGCGGGACGCACCGGGAGCTGTTTTTT. Its protein is CASSLYSGTHRELFF. The chain uses TRBV5-1 and TRBJ2-2; TRBD2 matches 7 bases. The CDR3 covers 15 residues. V gave up 1 base and J gave up 9 bases; unmatched junction bases: 9. In germline, CDR1 is SGHRS, CDR2 YFSETQ.